The clone carrying this T cell receptor beta chain has only a few counts. The V end lost 1 base, the J end lost 4 bases, and 11 bases lay between the germline ends. CDR1 and CDR2 (germline): SQVTM, ANQGSEA. The CDR3 totals 13 residues. This sample was included in a study of regulatory T cells in long-lasting Graves disease. The overall study: Graves' cases, newly diagnosed, had used antithyroid drugs under 3 months.

The time point: newly diagnosed GD, antithyroid drugs for less than 3 months. With RNA extracted from PBMCs as input, the TCR library was made. CDR3 regions were amplified by Arm-PCR using iRepertoire HTBI primers to build TCR beta libraries. TCRdb fed the multiplex PCR reads into MiXCR, producing one record per CDR3 protein. The sample lists roughly 380,000 distinct CDR3 sequences; about a sixth were seen once. This receptor was identified in a female donor with Graves disease. The chain has TRBV29-1 and TRBJ2-7, with D hard to call. The sample was peripheral blood mononuclear cells (PBMCs), taken at new diagnosis, from a patient treated with antithyroid drugs. This CDR3 reads CSVEVGPKYEQYF. CDR3 coding DNA: TGCAGCGTTGAAGTGGGCCCCAAATACGAGCAGTACTTC.